These 17 T cell receptor beta chains were all obtained from the same sample, sequenced in a study of CD8 T cells in ankylosing spondylitis. These TCRs' antigens remain unknown. Points from the study as a whole: About 8 highly homologous variants made up a TCR beta motif, and this motif appeared characteristic of ankylosing spondylitis blood.

TCRdb re-called the 5' RACE reads with MiXCR, one entry per CDR3 protein. The sample lists 130,000 or so distinct CDR3 sequences; over 15% were seen once. The source material was blood, either unsorted or a sorted T cell fraction (not recorded which). The receptors originated from a male donor with ankylosing spondylitis.

The V gene is TRBV5-1, the J gene TRBJ2-1, with 11 bases fitting TRBD2. This CDR3 comprises 17 residues. Trimming removed 0 bases from V and 5 bases from J; junction bases left unmatched: 7. CDR1 and CDR2 (germline): SGHRS, YFSETQ. CDR3 loop: CASSLGVGLAAHNEQFF. CDR3 DNA sequence: TGCGCCAGCAGCTTGGGTGTGGGACTAGCGGCCCACAATGAGCAGTTCTTC.

The rearrangement links TRBV19 to TRBJ2-2; possibly TRBD1 for D (5 bases). CDR3 length: 13 amino acids. In germline, CDR1 is LNHDA, CDR2 SQIVND (reference sequence). The V end was cut by 3 bases, the J end by 7 bases, with 9 bases between. CDR3 coding DNA: TGTGCCAGTAGTATGTCAGGGTACGGGGAGCTGTTTTTT. Its translation is CASSMSGYGELFF. The variable domain in full, completed from reference TRBV19 and TRBJ2-2, reads DGGITQSPKYLFRKEGQNVTLSCEQNLNHDAMYWYRQDPGQGLRLIYYSQIVNDFQKGDIAEGYSVSREKKESFPLTVTSAQKNPTAFYLCASSMSGYGELFFGEGSRLTVL.

The chain uses TRBV4-1 and TRBJ2-1; TRBD2 matches 13 bases. The CDR3 runs 17 residues. V was pared by 4 bases and J by 6 bases, with 9 bases of the junction left unmatched. CDR1 is MGHRA and CDR2 is YSYEKL in the germline V gene. CDR3: CASSPGLAGVWVNEQFF. The CDR3 nucleotides are TGCGCCAGCAGCCCCGGACTAGCGGGAGTCTGGGTCAATGAGCAGTTCTTC.

This clonotype has more than one count but fewer than ten. The chain carries TRBV12-3 or TRBV12-4 and TRBJ2-3; a possible D gene is TRBD1 (5 bases). This CDR3 region has 14 residues. Trimming removed 5 bases at V and 3 bases at J, with 12 bases between. In nucleotides, the CDR3 is TGTGCCAGCAGTAGTTCCACAGGAACAGATACGCAGTATTTT. Protein: CASSSSTGTDTQYF.

The genes are TRBV27 and TRBJ2-7, with 10 positions matching TRBD2. Germline V gene lookup returns CDR1 MNHEY and CDR2 SMNVEV (reference sequence). This CDR3 contains 16 residues. V was pared by 5 bases and J by 4 bases, with 11 bases of the junction left unmatched. As DNA, the CDR3 is TGTGCCAGCAGTCTCCGTCTAGCGGGAGCGGGGTACGAGCAGTACTTC. Its translation: CASSLRLAGAGYEQYF.

This clonotype occurred a few times. The chain carries TRBV12-3 or TRBV12-4 and TRBJ1-5; D remains ambiguous. The CDR3 has 13 amino acids. V dropped 3 bases and J dropped 7 bases, with 10 bases sitting between them. The CDR3 protein is CASSFVPRQPQHF. The CDR3 DNA follows: TGTGCCAGCAGTTTTGTACCCAGGCAGCCCCAGCATTTT.

This clonotype was detected a few times. V and J are TRBV29-1 and TRBJ2-7, with D possibly matching TRBD2 (5 bases). Germline CDR1 SQVTM, CDR2 ANQGSEA. V was clipped by 0 bases and J by 3 bases, with 15 bases between them. The CDR3 has 15 amino acids. CDR3 in amino acids: CSVEDDASEGYEQYF. CDR3 sequence (DNA): TGCAGCGTTGAAGATGATGCCTCAGAGGGCTACGAGCAGTACTTC.

There are a few counts of this clonotype. J is TRBJ2-5 and V is TRBV15; a possible D gene is TRBD2 (6 bases). This CDR3 contains 19 residues. Germline V gives CDR1 LNHNV, CDR2 YYDKDF (reference sequence). V was shortened by 0 bases and J by 1 base, with 21 bases between the two germline ends. The CDR3 region is CATSRDLPRVLAGQETQYF. CDR3 DNA: TGTGCCACCAGCAGAGACCTACCACGGGTACTAGCAGGCCAAGAGACCCAGTACTTC.

V gene TRBV6-1 combines with J gene TRBJ1-5; the match to TRBD1 covers 9 bases. V was clipped by 3 bases and J by 4 bases; unmatched bases: 4. CDR3 length equals 15 residues. CDR1 MNHNS and CDR2 SASEGT come from the germline V gene. The CDR3: CASSDLDRGNQPQHF. The CDR3 DNA reads TGTGCCAGCAGTGACCTTGACAGGGGGAATCAGCCCCAGCATTTT.

This rearrangement joins TRBV28 to TRBJ2-7; D may be TRBD1 (5 bases). V lost 2 bases and J 4 bases, leaving 15 bases between the germline ends. This CDR3 has 15 amino acids. CDR1 is MDHEN, CDR2 SYDVKM, per germline. The CDR3 nucleotides are TGTGCCAGCAGTTTAAGTCTACTTTCAGGGTACGAGCAGTACTTC. It encodes CASSLSLLSGYEQYF.

The chain uses TRBV7-9 and TRBJ1-1; 8 bases map to TRBD1. The germline gives CDR1 SEHNR, CDR2 FQNEAQ (reference sequence). This CDR3 has 14 residues. Unmatched junction bases numbered 8, after V lost 4 bases and J lost 7 bases. The CDR3 reads CASSWQGALGEAFF. In DNA form, the CDR3 reads TGTGCCAGCAGCTGGCAGGGGGCCCTGGGTGAAGCTTTCTTT.

The V gene is TRBV5-1, the J gene TRBJ2-7, with D perhaps TRBD1 or TRBD2 (5 bases each). The CDR3 runs 15 residues. Trimming took 0 bases from V and 3 from J, leaving 13 bases between them. Germline V gene lookup returns CDR1 SGHRS and CDR2 YFSETQ. Here the CDR3 reads CASSLGGDGLYEQYF. The CDR3 nucleotides are TGCGCCAGCAGCTTGGGAGGGGACGGCCTCTACGAGCAGTACTTC.

In its sample, this clonotype was seen a few times. This sequence joins TRBV5-1 and TRBJ2-5; possibly TRBD1 or TRBD2 for D (5 bases each). From germline, CDR1 is SGHRS and CDR2 YFSETQ. Between the trimmed V and J ends, which lost 7 bases and 5 bases, there was a span of 15 bases. The CDR3 has 13 amino acids. CDR3 sequence reads: CASSGRDVETQYF. CDR3 nucleotide sequence: TGCGCCAGCTCGGGACGAGATGTGGAGACCCAGTACTTC.

The V call is TRBV6-5, the J call TRBJ2-1; 11 bases line up with TRBD2. Germline CDR1 and CDR2: MNHEY and SVGAGI. Trimming removed 3 bases from V and 4 bases from J; junction bases left unmatched: 11. This CDR3 has 18 amino acids. The CDR3 spells CASSYTIAGGEGYNEQFF. Here the CDR3 DNA reads TGTGCCAGCAGTTATACGATAGCGGGAGGGGAGGGGTACAATGAGCAGTTCTTC.

The chain uses TRBV2 and TRBJ1-2; D not certain. The V gene's germline CDR1 is SNHLY and CDR2 FYNNEI. The V and J ends lost 8 bases and 2 bases respectively, with 15 bases between them. The CDR3 runs to 14 residues. CDR3 in DNA: TGTGCCAGCGACCTGACCGGAACAAACTATGGCTACACCTTC. As protein: CASDLTGTNYGYTF.

V is TRBV9 and J is TRBJ2-1; D possibly corresponds to TRBD2 (5 bases). This CDR3 has 14 residues. Trimming removed 0 bases from V and 12 bases from J, with 16 bases in between. CDR1 is SGDLS and CDR2 is YYNGEE in the germline V gene. CDR3 nucleotides: TGTGCCAGCAGCGTAGGGCGGAGCGGAAGTACGCAGTTCTTC. Translation gives CASSVGRSGSTQFF.

The V call is TRBV5-6, the J call TRBJ2-1; D is unclear. The CDR3 length is 14 residues. CDR1 and CDR2 from the germline V gene are SGHDT and YYEEEE. Trimming cost V 4 bases and J 0 bases, with 8 bases left between them. The CDR3 DNA is TGTGCCAGCAGCCCACGGAGCTCCTACAATGAGCAGTTCTTC. Translating it yields CASSPRSSYNEQFF.